Below are 12 T cell receptor beta chains sequenced from a single sample in a study of blood T cell repertoires in COVID-19. TCRdb keeps only in-frame clones here, not all; method: immunoSEQ multiplex PCR. The table lists hundreds of thousands of clones, around 88% of them singletons. Sequencing was carried out using peripheral blood. Receptors originate from a woman between 45 and 60 years old with acute or convalescent COVID-19.

As for this clone: This specimen includes other DNA sequences encoding the same CDR3. This sequence joins TRBV6-4 and TRBJ2-1, with a possible D match to TRBD2 (6 bases). V lost 3 bases and J 4 bases, leaving 10 bases between the germline ends. Germline loops: CDR1 MRHNA, CDR2 SNTAGT. This CDR3 comprises 14 residues. The CDR3 spells CASSELAGYNEQFF. Written as DNA, the CDR3 is TGTGCCAGCAGTGAGCTGGCGGGGTACAATGAGCAGTTCTTC.

V is TRBV7-8 and J is TRBJ2-1; maybe TRBD1 (6 bases). Trimming removed 1 base from V and 8 bases from J, with 12 bases in between. This CDR3 has 14 residues. Germline V gene data show CDR1 as SGHVS and CDR2 as FQNEAQ. The CDR3 loop reads CASSLGHPGDEQFF. CDR3 nucleotides: TGTGCCAGCAGCTTAGGGCACCCAGGGGATGAGCAGTTCTTC.

V gene TRBV9 combines with J gene TRBJ2-5; TRBD1 agrees at 8 bases. The CDR3 extends over 14 amino acids. Germline values: CDR1 SGDLS, CDR2 YYNGEE. With V trimmed by 0 bases and J by 7 bases, 5 bases remained unmatched. In DNA, the CDR3 is TGTGCCAGCAGCGTAGCGCCACAGGGGGGGACCCAGTACTTC. The encoded protein is CASSVAPQGGTQYF.

The gene calls are TRBV24-1 and TRBJ2-5; D remains unclear. Trimming removed 3 bases from V and 0 bases from J, with 13 bases in between. Germline loops: CDR1 KGHDR, CDR2 SFDVKD. This CDR3 spans 16 amino acids. The CDR3 protein is CATSDPRRSDQETQYF. The CDR3 bases are TGTGCCACCAGTGATCCACGTCGATCAGACCAAGAGACCCAGTACTTC.

The chain combines TRBV1 with TRBJ2-5; no DNA check was done on the table's D call, TRBD2. TRBV1 is noted as a pseudogene. This CDR3 spans 15 amino acids. This CDR3 reads CTSSQVPRGQETQYF. The CDR3 nucleotides are TGCACCAGCAGCCAAGTTCCACGGGGACAAGAGACCCAGTACTTC.

This sequence joins TRBV27 and TRBJ2-5; 12 bases line up with TRBD2. CDR1 and CDR2 (germline): MNHEY, SMNVEV (reference sequence). The CDR3 runs 16 residues. Losses at the gene ends were 6 bases for V and 4 bases for J; bases not matched to a gene: 9. CDR3 sequence (DNA): TGTGCCAGCAGCCTCCGGGCTAGCGGGAGGGGAGAGACCCAGTACTTC. Protein sequence: CASSLRASGRGETQYF.

V usage is TRBV19 and J usage is TRBJ1-5; possible D gene TRBD1, 6 bases. The CDR3 sequence is 15 residues long. Germline CDR1 is LNHDA and CDR2 is SQIVND (reference sequence). V lost 6 bases, J lost 4 bases, and 16 bases lay in between. The CDR3 DNA reads as TGTGCCAGTAGACGACTTGGGGGCTCTAATCAGCCCCAGCATTTT. Amino acids: CASRRLGGSNQPQHF.

The DNA for the CDR3 is TGTGCCAGCAAGTGGGAGGGAGGGGAGACCCAGTACTTC. It codes for CASKWEGGETQYF. This chain connects TRBV6-5 to TRBJ2-5; 7 bases align to TRBD2. Trimming at V came to 7 bases and at J to 5 bases, leaving 7 bases not matched to a gene. CDR1 and CDR2 (germline): MNHEY, SVGAGI. The CDR3 spans 13 residues.

This clone was seen just once. The chain carries TRBV4-2 and TRBJ2-2; 9 bases map to TRBD1. This CDR3 spans 16 amino acids. Germline values: CDR1 LGHNA, CDR2 YNFKEQ. Unmatched junction bases numbered 6, after V lost 4 bases and J lost 3 bases. CDR3 loop: CASSPGQGRDTGELFF. For the CDR3, the DNA is TGTGCCAGCAGCCCAGGACAGGGGCGGGACACCGGGGAGCTGTTTTTT.

This chain links TRBV4-1 with TRBJ2-1; 11 nucleotides line up with TRBD1. This CDR3 contains 16 residues. Trimming removed 0 bases from V and 6 bases from J; junction bases left unmatched: 4. The germline V gene encodes CDR1 MGHRA and CDR2 YSYEKL. This CDR3 is CASSQDGGTGGNEQFF. In DNA form, the CDR3 reads TGCGCCAGCAGCCAAGATGGGGGGACAGGGGGCAATGAGCAGTTCTTC.

A single count supports this clone. The V gene is TRBV9, the J gene TRBJ1-3; D may be TRBD1 (5 bases). The CDR3 runs to 16 residues. Per germline, CDR1 SGDLS and CDR2 YYNGEE. V lost 2 bases and J 0 bases, leaving 12 bases between the germline ends. The CDR3: CASSVGDSFSGNTIYF. The CDR3 nucleotides read TGTGCCAGCAGCGTCGGCGACAGTTTCTCTGGAAACACCATATATTTT. Together with reference TRBV9 and TRBJ1-3, the CDR3 gives the full variable domain: DSGVTQTPKHLITATGQRVTLRCSPRSGDLSVYWYQQSLDQGLQFLIQYYNGEERAKGNILERFSAQQFPDLHSELNLSSLELGDSALYFCASSVGDSFSGNTIYFGEGSWLTVV.

Only a few counts were recorded for this clone. The chain recombines TRBV30 with TRBJ1-1; 8 bases are shared with TRBD1. This CDR3 has 14 amino acids. Losses at the gene ends were 4 bases for V and 2 bases for J; bases not matched to a gene: 6. Germline V gives CDR1 GTSNPN, CDR2 SVGIG (reference sequence). CDR3 nucleotides: TGTGCCTGGACACGGGGACAGGAAAACACTGAAGCTTTCTTT. Translation: CAWTRGQENTEAFF. The variable domain in full, with the rest retrieved from reference TRBV30 and TRBJ1-1, is SQTIHQWPATLVQPVGSPLSLECTVEGTSNPNLYWYRQAAGRGLQLLFYSVGIGQISSEVPQNLSASRPQDRQFILSSKKLLLSDSGFYLCAWTRGQENTEAFFGQGTRLTVV.